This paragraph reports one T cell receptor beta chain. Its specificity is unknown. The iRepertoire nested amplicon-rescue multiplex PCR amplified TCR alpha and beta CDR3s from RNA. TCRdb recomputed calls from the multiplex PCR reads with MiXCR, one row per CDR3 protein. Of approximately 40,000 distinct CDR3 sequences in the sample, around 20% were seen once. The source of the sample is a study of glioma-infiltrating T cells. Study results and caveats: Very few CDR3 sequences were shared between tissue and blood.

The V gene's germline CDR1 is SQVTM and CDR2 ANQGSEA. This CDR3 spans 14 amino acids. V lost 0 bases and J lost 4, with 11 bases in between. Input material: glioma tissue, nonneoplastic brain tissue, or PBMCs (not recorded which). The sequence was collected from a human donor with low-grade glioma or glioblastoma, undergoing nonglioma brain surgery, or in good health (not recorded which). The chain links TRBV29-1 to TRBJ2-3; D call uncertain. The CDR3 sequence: CSVEDPATPDTQYF. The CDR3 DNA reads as TGCAGCGTTGAAGACCCCGCGACCCCAGATACGCAGTATTTT.